What follows are 13 T cell receptor beta chains derived from one specimen sequenced in a study of spatial heterogeneity in lung cancer (dated by TCRdb to the late 2010s). The library was obtained by 5' RACE. These reads were obtained on a NextSeq 500. TCRdb trimmed public reads at Q25 via fastp, called clones via MiXCR and kept in-frame beta chains. Rows are combined by CDR3 protein, so each entry shows the most common genes and DNA. This sample holds about 120,000 distinct CDR3 sequences; 10% to 15% were observed only once. The top ten clonotypes cover about 15% of the sample. The time point label here, explained by the study, means: blood at routine non-recurrence follow-up after resection. Whole RNA extracted from tumor and nontumor lung tissue, or from cryopreserved PBMC samples, was used for TCR sequencing without cell sorting. Source: PBMCs, taken at follow-up. The receptors originated from a male donor with early-stage non-small cell lung cancer.

The chain recombines TRBV24-1 with TRBJ2-2; D perhaps matches TRBD1 (6 bases). Trimming removed 2 bases from V and 0 bases from J, with 9 bases in between. The germline CDR1 and CDR2 sequences are KGHDR and SFDVKD. CDR3 length: 16 residues. CDR3 sequence: CATSDSTGTNTGELFF. The CDR3 nucleotides are TGTGCCACCAGTGATTCGACAGGAACGAACACCGGGGAGCTGTTTTTT.

The rearrangement links TRBV7-2 to TRBJ2-5, with 8 bases identical to TRBD1. This CDR3 spans 15 amino acids. J gave up 5 bases and V 2 bases, and 7 bases lay outside the gene matches. From germline, CDR1 is SGHTA and CDR2 FQGNSA. This CDR3 reads CASSLLGRGQETQYF. CDR3 DNA: TGTGCCAGCAGCTTATTGGGCAGGGGGCAGGAGACCCAGTACTTC.

There are a few counts of this clonotype. V and J are TRBV13 and TRBJ2-1; D not resolved. Germline lookup yields CDR1 PRHDT and CDR2 FYEKMQ (reference sequence). The CDR3 extends over 12 amino acids. Trimming stripped 1 base from V and 9 bases from J, with 7 bases between. CDR3 residues: CASSLAGSEQFF. The CDR3 bases are TGTGCCAGCAGCTTAGCAGGTAGTGAGCAGTTCTTC. The full variable domain, completed using reference TRBV13 and TRBJ2-1, is AAGVIQSPRHLIKEKRETATLKCYPIPRHDTVYWYQQGPGQDPQFLISFYEKMQSDKGSIPDRFSAQQFSDYHSELNMSSLELGDSALYFCASSLAGSEQFFGPGTRLTVL.

In this sample, this clonotype turned up many times. The chain employs TRBV28 and TRBJ2-7, with 7 bases that match TRBD1. V trimming: 7 bases; J trimming: 6 bases; junction bases outside the gene matches: 9. The length of the CDR3 is 13 residues. Per germline, CDR1 MDHEN and CDR2 SYDVKM. DNA for the CDR3: TGTGCCAGCAACCTAGGGACAGCTCGCGAGCAGTACTTC. It translates to CASNLGTAREQYF.

The chain recombines TRBV7-2 with TRBJ2-1; 7 bases agree with TRBD1. The V gene's germline CDR1 is SGHTA and CDR2 FQGNSA. V shed 4 bases and J 0 bases; nucleotides not matched to a gene: 12. The CDR3 has 18 amino acids. The CDR3 protein is CASSWTGLSQSSYNEQFF. For the CDR3, the DNA is TGTGCCAGCAGCTGGACAGGTTTGTCCCAGAGCTCCTACAATGAGCAGTTCTTC. Complete variable domain (other parts from reference TRBV7-2 and TRBJ2-1): GAGVSQSPSNKVTEKGKDVELRCDPISGHTALYWYRQSLGQGLEFLIYFQGNSAPDKSGLPSDRFSAERTGGSVSTLTIQRTQQEDSAVYLCASSWTGLSQSSYNEQFFGPGTRLTVL.

This chain joins TRBV18 and TRBJ1-1; no firm D call. Germline lookup yields CDR1 KGHSH and CDR2 LQKENI. This CDR3 region has 12 residues. V gave up 3 bases and J gave up 2 bases, with 4 bases separating them. The CDR3 spells CASSPINTEAFF. The CDR3 nucleotides are TGTGCCAGCTCACCCATAAACACTGAAGCTTTCTTT.

The gene calls are TRBV28 and TRBJ1-1, with 10 bases aligning to TRBD1. From germline, CDR1 is MDHEN and CDR2 SYDVKM. The CDR3 totals 15 residues. With V trimmed by 5 bases and J by 6 bases, 9 bases remained unmatched. In DNA form, the CDR3 reads TGTGCCAGCAGTGGTTGGGACAGGGGTTTCTCTGAAGCTTTCTTT. Residues: CASSGWDRGFSEAFF. The variable domain in full, completed from reference TRBV28 and TRBJ1-1, reads DVKVTQSSRYLVKRTGEKVFLECVQDMDHENMFWYRQDPGLGLRLIYFSYDVKMKEKGDIPEGYSVSREKKERFSLILESASTNQTSMYLCASSGWDRGFSEAFFGQGTRLTVV.

This clonotype showed up just a few times. The chain links TRBV7-9 to TRBJ1-4; D perhaps matches TRBD1 (5 bases). This CDR3 region has 17 residues. CDR1 is SEHNR, CDR2 FQNEAQ, per germline (reference sequence). Trimming took off 0 bases at V and 1 base at J, with 12 bases between the two ends. The CDR3 loop is CASSLARGDRTNEKLFF. CDR3 nucleotides: TGTGCCAGCAGCTTAGCACGAGGGGACCGAACTAATGAAAAACTGTTTTTT.

This clonotype was found many times. The chain employs TRBV6-5 and TRBJ2-3; the match to TRBD1 covers 7 bases. V lost 6 bases to trimming and J lost 1 base; unmatched junction nucleotides: 7. The CDR3 length is 15 residues. Germline-derived CDR1 and CDR2 are MNHEY and SVGAGI. The CDR3 DNA sequence: TGTGCCAGCAGACCGGGACAGATTCGCACAGATACGCAGTATTTT. It yields the protein CASRPGQIRTDTQYF.

In this sample, this clonotype turned up a few times. The CDR3 bases are TGTGCCACCAGTGATAAGGTCCAGGCGTCCTACGAGCAGTACTTC. Protein sequence: CATSDKVQASYEQYF. This chain connects TRBV24-1 to TRBJ2-7; D not resolved. CDR3 length: 15 residues. V lost 3 bases, J lost 1 base, and 12 bases lay in between. Germline lookup yields CDR1 KGHDR and CDR2 SFDVKD.

The V and J genes are TRBV11-2 and TRBJ2-5; the D is unclear. V lost 5 bases to trimming and J lost 5 bases, with 12 bases between them. The CDR3 length is 13 residues. CDR1 is SGHAT, CDR2 FQNNGV, per germline. Here the CDR3 DNA reads TGTGCCAGCAGCCCACTCAGAGTCGAGACCCAGTACTTC. This sequence encodes CASSPLRVETQYF.

This clonotype came up a few times. The rearrangement joins TRBV30 to TRBJ1-1, with D hard to call. Deletions cut 2 bases from V and 1 base from J, with 8 bases between. Per the germline V gene, CDR1 is GTSNPN and CDR2 is SVGIG (reference sequence). The CDR3 is 13 residues long. The CDR3 spells CAWSPAGNTEAFF. The CDR3 bases are TGTGCCTGGAGTCCGGCAGGGAACACTGAAGCTTTCTTT.

This clonotype was counted a few times. The CDR3 is CASSPWTSGDTDTQYF. In nucleotides, the CDR3 is TGTGCCAGCAGCCCATGGACTAGCGGGGACACAGATACGCAGTATTTT. The V gene is TRBV7-8, the J gene TRBJ2-3; 12 bases map to TRBD2. This CDR3 comprises 16 residues. Germline loops: CDR1 SGHVS, CDR2 FQNEAQ. V gave up 5 bases and J gave up 2 bases; unmatched junction bases: 5. Full variable domain (remainder filled in from reference TRBV7-8 and TRBJ2-3): GAGVSQSPRYKVAKRGQDVALRCDPISGHVSLFWYQQALGQGPEFLTYFQNEAQLDKSGLPSDRFFAERPEGSVSTLKIQRTQQEDSAVYLCASSPWTSGDTDTQYFGPGTRLTVL.